This TCR beta chain originates from a study of CD8 T cells in Susac syndrome. An input of roughly 0.5 to 1 ug of RNA was subjected to reverse transcription using random hexamers. Across 54 Vbeta and 13 Jbeta, immunoSEQ multiplex PCR amplified TCR beta CDR3. TCRdb passed the immunoSEQ multiplex PCR reads through MiXCR, listing each CDR3 protein once. This sample carries a few hundred thousand distinct CDR3 sequences, approximately 92% of them seen once, and the ten largest clones take around 0.07%. From blood CD8+ and CD4+ T cells, TCR beta sequences were generated. Each multiple sclerosis control was a treatment-naive patient with relapsing-remitting disease that was either stable or active. In contrast to the negatively isolated CD8+ and CD4+ T cells, TEMRA cells were FACS-enriched. This CDR3 contains 13 residues. V was shortened by 6 bases and J by 6 bases, with 9 bases between the two germline ends.

The TCR was taken from a human donor with multiple sclerosis. Sequencing used CD4+ T cells from PBMCs. V gene TRBV12-3 or TRBV12-4 combines with J gene TRBJ1-6; D remains unclear. The CDR3 DNA sequence: TGTGCCAGCAGCACCACTTTTAATTCACCCCTCCACTTT. Residues: CASSTTFNSPLHF.